This T cell receptor beta chain was captured by sequencing in a study of graft-versus-host responses after intestinal transplantation. Across the whole study: Transplants given to recipients were multivisceral, liver-intestinal, or isolated intestinal. Anti-thymocyte globulin induction was given to all recipients, followed by tacrolimus and steroids for around 3 years.

The study's findings and limits: Analysis identified GvH clones in recipient marrow, with some appearing first in ileum or blood.

Libraries were prepared by immunoSEQ multiplex PCR; TCRdb keeps only in-frame clonotypes and omits some of them. The sample gives about 89,000 clones, approximately 92% of which show up once; about 0.3% is in the top ten. For this clone: The antigen remains unidentified.

V lost 11 bases, J lost 4 bases, and 24 bases lay in between. The V gene's germline CDR1 is LNHDA and CDR2 SQIVND (reference sequence). The CDR3 is made up of 16 amino acids. The starting material was unstimulated CD4+ T cells sorted from spleen or lymph node cells, obtained before intestinal transplant. This chain connects TRBV19 to TRBJ1-3, with D unclear. The clonotype originates from a human donor who received an intestinal transplant. As DNA, the CDR3 is TGTGCCTCTCATCGGCCCCTGGTTAAGGCGGGAAACACCATATATTTT. This gives the protein CASHRPLVKAGNTIYF. The full variable domain, rest sourced from reference TRBV19 and TRBJ1-3, is DGGITQSPKYLFRKEGQNVTLSCEQNLNHDAMYWYRQDPGQGLRLIYYSQIVNDFQKGDIAEGYSVSREKKESFPLTVTSAQKNPTAFYLCASHRPLVKAGNTIYFGEGSWLTVV.